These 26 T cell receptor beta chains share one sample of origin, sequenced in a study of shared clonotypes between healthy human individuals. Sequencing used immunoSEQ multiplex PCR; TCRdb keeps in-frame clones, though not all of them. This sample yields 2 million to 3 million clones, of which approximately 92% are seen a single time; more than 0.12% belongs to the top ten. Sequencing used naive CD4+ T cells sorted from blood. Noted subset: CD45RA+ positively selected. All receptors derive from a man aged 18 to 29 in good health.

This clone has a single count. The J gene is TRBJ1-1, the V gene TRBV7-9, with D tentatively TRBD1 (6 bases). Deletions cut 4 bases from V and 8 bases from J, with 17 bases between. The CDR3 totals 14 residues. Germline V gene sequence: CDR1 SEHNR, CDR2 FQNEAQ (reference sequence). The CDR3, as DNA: TGTGCCAGCAGCTCTAGTCGGGGGCGATCCGAAGCTTTCTTT. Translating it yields CASSSSRGRSEAFF. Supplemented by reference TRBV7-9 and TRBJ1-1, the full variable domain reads DTGVSQNPRHKITKRGQNVTFRCDPISEHNRLYWYRQTLGQGPEFLTYFQNEAQLEKSRLLSDRFSAERPKGSFSTLEIQRTEQGDSAMYLCASSSSRGRSEAFFGQGTRLTVV.

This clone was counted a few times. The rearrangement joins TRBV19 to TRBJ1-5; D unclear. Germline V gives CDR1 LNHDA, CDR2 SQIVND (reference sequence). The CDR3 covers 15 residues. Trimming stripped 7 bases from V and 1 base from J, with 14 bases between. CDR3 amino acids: CASNPTVGSNQPQHF. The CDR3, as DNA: TGTGCCAGTAACCCTACTGTGGGGAGCAATCAGCCCCAGCATTTT.

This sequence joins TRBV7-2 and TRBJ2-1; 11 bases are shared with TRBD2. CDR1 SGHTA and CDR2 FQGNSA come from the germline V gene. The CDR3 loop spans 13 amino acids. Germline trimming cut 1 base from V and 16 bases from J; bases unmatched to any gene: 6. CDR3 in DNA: TGTGCCAGCAGCTTAGACACTAGCGGGAGCTCCTTCTTC. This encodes CASSLDTSGSSFF.

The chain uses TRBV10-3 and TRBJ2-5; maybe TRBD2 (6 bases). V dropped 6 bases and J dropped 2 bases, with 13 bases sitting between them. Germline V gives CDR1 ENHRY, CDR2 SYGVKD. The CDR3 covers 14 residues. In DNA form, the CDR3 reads TGTGCCATCAGGGCGGGTAGCGGACAAGAGACCCAGTACTTC. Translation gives CAIRAGSGQETQYF.

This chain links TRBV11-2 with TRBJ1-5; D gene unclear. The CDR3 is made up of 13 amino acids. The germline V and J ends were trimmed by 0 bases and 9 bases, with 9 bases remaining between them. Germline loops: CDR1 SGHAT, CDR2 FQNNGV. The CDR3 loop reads CASSLEEVTPQHF. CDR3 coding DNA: TGTGCCAGCAGCTTAGAAGAGGTGACGCCCCAGCATTTT. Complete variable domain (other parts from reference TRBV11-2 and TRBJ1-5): EAGVAQSPRYKIIEKRQSVAFWCNPISGHATLYWYQQILGQGPKLLIQFQNNGVVDDSQLPKDRFSAERLKGVDSTLKIQPAKLEDSAVYLCASSLEEVTPQHFGDGTRLSIL.

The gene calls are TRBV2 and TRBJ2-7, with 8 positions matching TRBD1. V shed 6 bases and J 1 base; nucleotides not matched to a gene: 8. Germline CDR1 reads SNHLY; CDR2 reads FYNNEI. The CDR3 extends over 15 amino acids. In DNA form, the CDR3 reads TGTGCCAGCAGAGAACGGACAGGGAATTCCTACGAGCAGTACTTC. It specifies CASRERTGNSYEQYF. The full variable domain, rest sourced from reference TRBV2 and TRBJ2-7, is EPEVTQTPSHQVTQMGQEVILRCVPISNHLYFYWYRQILGQKVEFLVSFYNNEISEKSEIFDDQFSVERPDGSNFTLKIRSTKLEDSAMYFCASRERTGNSYEQYFGPGTRLTVT.

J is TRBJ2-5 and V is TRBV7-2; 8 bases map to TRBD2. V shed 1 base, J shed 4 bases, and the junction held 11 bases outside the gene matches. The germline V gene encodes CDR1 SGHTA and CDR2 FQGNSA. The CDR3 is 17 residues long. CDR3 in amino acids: CASSLVYLAGGVETQYF. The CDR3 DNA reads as TGTGCCAGCAGCTTAGTTTATCTGGCGGGAGGTGTAGAGACCCAGTACTTC.

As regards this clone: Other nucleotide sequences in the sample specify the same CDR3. CDR3 bases: TGTGCCATCAGTGAGTCGGCCCCGGAGACCCAGTACTTC. Amino acid sequence: CAISESAPETQYF. V usage is TRBV10-3 and J usage is TRBJ2-5; no firm D call. CDR3 size: 13 residues. Trimming removed 0 bases from V and 5 bases from J, with 7 bases in between. CDR1 is ENHRY and CDR2 is SYGVKD in the germline V gene.

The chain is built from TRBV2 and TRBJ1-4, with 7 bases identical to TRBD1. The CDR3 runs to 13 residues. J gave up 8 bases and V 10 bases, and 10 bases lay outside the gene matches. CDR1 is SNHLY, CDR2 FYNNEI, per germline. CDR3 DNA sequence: TGTGCCACCCACAGGGGTTCGGGAGAAAAACTGTTTTTT. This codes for CATHRGSGEKLFF.

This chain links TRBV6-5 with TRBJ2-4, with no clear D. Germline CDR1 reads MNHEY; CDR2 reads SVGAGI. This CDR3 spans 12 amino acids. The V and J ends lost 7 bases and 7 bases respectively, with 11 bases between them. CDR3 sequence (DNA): TGTGCCAGCAAGGGCGTAGGGAACATTCAGTACTTC. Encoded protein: CASKGVGNIQYF.

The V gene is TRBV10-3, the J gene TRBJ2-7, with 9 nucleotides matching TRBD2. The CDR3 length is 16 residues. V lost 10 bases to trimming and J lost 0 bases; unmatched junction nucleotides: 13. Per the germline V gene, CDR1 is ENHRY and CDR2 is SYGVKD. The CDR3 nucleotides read TGTGCCACGTCCCAGTCGACTAGCGGTAGCTCCTACGAGCAGTACTTC. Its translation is CATSQSTSGSSYEQYF.

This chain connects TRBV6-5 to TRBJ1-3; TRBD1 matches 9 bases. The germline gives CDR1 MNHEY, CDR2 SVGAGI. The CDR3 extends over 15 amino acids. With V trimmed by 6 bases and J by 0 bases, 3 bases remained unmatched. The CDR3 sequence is CASRQGAFSGNTIYF. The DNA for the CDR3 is TGTGCCAGCAGACAGGGGGCCTTCTCTGGAAACACCATATATTTT.

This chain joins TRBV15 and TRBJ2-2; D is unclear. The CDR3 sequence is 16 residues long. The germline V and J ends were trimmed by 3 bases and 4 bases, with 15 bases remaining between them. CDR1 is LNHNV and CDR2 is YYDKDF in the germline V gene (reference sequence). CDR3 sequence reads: CATSSEPGRVTGELFF. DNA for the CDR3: TGTGCCACCAGCAGTGAGCCGGGCCGGGTCACCGGGGAGCTGTTTTTT.

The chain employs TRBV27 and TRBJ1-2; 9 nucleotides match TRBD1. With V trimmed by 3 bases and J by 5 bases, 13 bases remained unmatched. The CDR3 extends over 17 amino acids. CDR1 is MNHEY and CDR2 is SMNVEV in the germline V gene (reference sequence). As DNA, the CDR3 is TGTGCCAGCAGTTTGAGTGGGGGCGACAGGGGGTGGTATGGCTACACCTTC. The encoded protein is CASSLSGGDRGWYGYTF.

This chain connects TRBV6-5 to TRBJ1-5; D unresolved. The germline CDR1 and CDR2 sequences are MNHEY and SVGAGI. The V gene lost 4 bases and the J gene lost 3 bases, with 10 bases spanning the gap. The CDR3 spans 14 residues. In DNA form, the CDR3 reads TGTGCCAGCAGTTCGTCCAGTTTCAATCAGCCCCAGCATTTT. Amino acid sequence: CASSSSSFNQPQHF.

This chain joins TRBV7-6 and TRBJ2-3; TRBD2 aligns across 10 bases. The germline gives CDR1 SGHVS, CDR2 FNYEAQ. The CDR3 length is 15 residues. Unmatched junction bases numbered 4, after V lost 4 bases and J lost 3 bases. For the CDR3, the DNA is TGTGCCAGCAGCTGGACTAGCGGAATAACAGATACGCAGTATTTT. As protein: CASSWTSGITDTQYF.

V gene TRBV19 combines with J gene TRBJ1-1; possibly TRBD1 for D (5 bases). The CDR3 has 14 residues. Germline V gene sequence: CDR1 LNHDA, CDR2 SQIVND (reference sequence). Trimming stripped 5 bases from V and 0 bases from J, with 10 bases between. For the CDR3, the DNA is TGTGCCAGTAGTGTCGACAGACTGAACACTGAAGCTTTCTTT. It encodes CASSVDRLNTEAFF.

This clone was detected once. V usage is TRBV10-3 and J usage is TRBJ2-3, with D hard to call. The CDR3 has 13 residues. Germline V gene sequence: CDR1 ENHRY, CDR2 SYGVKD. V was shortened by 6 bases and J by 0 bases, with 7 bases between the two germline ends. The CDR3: CAISWQSTDTQYF. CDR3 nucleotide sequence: TGTGCCATCAGCTGGCAGAGCACAGATACGCAGTATTTT.

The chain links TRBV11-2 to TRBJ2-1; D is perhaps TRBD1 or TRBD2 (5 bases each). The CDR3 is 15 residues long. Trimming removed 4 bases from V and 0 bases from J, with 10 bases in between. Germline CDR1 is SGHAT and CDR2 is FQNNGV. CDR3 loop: CASSSGPISYNEQFF. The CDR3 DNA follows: TGTGCCAGCAGCTCGGGACCAATCTCCTACAATGAGCAGTTCTTC.

The CDR3 DNA reads TGTGCCAGCAGCCTGCAAGGGACGGTCACTGAAGCTTTCTTT. Its protein is CASSLQGTVTEAFF. This chain connects TRBV5-6 to TRBJ1-1; D may be TRBD1 (5 bases). Germline assignment: CDR1 SGHDT and CDR2 YYEEEE. V lost 4 bases and J lost 4, with 14 bases in between. The CDR3 covers 14 residues.

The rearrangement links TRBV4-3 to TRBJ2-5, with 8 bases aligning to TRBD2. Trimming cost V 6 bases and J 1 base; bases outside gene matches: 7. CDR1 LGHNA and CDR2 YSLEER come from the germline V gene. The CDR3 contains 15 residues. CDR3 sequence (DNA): TGCGCCAGCAGTGGGTCAGCGGGAGTCCAAGAGACCCAGTACTTC. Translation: CASSGSAGVQETQYF.

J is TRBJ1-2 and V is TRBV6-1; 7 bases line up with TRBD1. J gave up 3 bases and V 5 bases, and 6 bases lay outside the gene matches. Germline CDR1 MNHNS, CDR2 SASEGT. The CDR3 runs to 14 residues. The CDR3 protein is CASSQGGTDYGYTF. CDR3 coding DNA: TGTGCCAGCAGTCAGGGGGGGACGGACTATGGCTACACCTTC.

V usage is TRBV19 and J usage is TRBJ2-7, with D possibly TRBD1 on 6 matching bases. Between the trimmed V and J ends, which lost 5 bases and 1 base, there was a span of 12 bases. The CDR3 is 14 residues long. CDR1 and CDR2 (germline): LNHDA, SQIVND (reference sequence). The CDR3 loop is CASSDQGISYEQYF. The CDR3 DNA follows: TGTGCCAGTAGTGATCAGGGGATATCCTACGAGCAGTACTTC.

CDR3: CASTKLWTSGYNEQFF. The CDR3 region has the DNA TGTGCCAGCACCAAATTGTGGACTAGCGGCTACAATGAGCAGTTCTTC. The chain combines TRBV7-2 with TRBJ2-1, with TRBD2 identical over 10 bases. This CDR3 region has 16 residues. Germline lookup yields CDR1 SGHTA and CDR2 FQGNSA. After removal of 7 bases from V and 3 bases from J, the junction contained 9 bases not matched to a gene.

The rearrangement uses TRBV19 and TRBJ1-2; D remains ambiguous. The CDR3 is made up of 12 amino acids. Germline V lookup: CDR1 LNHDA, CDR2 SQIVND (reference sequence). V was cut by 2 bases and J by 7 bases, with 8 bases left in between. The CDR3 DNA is TGTGCCAGTAGTATAAGGTCTGGTGGCTACACCTTC. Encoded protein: CASSIRSGGYTF.

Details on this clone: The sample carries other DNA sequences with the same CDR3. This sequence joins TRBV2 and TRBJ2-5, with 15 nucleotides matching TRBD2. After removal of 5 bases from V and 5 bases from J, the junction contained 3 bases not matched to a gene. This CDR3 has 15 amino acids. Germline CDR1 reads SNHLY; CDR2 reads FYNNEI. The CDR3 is CASSLGLAGGETQYF. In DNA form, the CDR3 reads TGTGCCAGCAGTCTTGGACTAGCGGGGGGGGAGACCCAGTACTTC.